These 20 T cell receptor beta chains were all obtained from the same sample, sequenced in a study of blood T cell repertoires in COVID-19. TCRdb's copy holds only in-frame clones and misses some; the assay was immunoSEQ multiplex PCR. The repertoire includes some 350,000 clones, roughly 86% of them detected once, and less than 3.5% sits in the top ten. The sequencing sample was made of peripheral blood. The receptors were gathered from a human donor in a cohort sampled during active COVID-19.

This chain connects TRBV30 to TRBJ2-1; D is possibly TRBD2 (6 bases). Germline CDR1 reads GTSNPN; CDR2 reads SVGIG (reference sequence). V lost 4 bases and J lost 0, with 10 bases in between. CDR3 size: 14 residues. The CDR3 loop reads CAWKVGSSYNEQFF. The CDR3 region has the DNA TGTGCCTGGAAGGTCGGGAGCTCCTACAATGAGCAGTTCTTC.

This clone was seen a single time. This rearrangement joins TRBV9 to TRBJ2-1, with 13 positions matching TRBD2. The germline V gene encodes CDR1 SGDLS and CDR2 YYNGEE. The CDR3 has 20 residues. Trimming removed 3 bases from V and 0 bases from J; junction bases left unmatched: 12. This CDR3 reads CASSGRLAGGRSISYNEQFF. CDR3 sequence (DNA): TGTGCCAGCAGCGGACGACTAGCGGGGGGCCGCTCTATCTCCTACAATGAGCAGTTCTTC.

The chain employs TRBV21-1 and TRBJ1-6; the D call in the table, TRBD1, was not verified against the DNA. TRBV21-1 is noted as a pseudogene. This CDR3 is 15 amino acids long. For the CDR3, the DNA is TGTGCCAGCAGCAATCAGTCACAGCCAAATTCACCCCTCCACTTT. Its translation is CASSNQSQPNSPLHF.

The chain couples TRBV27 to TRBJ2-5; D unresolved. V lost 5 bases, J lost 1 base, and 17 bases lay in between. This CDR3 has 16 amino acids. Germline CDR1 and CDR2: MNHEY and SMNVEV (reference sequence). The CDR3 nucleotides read TGTGCCAGCAGTCTTATTCCAGGCCGCGTCCAAGAGACCCAGTACTTC. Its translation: CASSLIPGRVQETQYF.

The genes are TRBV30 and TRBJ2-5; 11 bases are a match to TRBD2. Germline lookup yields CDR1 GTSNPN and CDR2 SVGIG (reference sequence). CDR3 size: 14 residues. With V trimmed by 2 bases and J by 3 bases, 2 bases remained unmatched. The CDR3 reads CAWSKGLAEETQYF. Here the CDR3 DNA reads TGTGCCTGGAGTAAGGGACTAGCGGAAGAGACCCAGTACTTC.

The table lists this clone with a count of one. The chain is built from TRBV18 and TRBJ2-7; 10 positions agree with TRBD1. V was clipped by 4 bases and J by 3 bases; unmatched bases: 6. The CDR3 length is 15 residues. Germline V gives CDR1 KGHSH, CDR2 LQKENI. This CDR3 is CASSLYRDRGYEQYF. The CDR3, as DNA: TGTGCCAGCTCACTTTACCGGGACAGGGGCTACGAGCAGTACTTC.

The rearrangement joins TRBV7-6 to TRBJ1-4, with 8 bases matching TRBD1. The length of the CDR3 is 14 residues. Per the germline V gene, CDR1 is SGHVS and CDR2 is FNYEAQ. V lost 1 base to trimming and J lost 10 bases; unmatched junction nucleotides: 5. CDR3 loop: CASSLDRGAGKLFF. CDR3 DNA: TGTGCCAGCAGCTTAGACAGGGGGGCGGGAAAACTGTTTTTT.

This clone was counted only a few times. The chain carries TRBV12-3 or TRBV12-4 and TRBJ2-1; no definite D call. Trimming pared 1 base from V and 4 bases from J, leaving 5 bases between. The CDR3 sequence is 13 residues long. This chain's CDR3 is CASSLVEYNEQFF. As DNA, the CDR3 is TGTGCCAGCAGTTTAGTGGAGTACAATGAGCAGTTCTTC.

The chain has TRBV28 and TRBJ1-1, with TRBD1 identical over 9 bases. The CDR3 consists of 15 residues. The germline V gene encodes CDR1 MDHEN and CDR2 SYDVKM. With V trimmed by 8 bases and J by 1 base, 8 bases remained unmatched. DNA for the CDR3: TGTGCCAGCCAGGACAGGGGCGCGTGGAACACTGAAGCTTTCTTT. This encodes CASQDRGAWNTEAFF.

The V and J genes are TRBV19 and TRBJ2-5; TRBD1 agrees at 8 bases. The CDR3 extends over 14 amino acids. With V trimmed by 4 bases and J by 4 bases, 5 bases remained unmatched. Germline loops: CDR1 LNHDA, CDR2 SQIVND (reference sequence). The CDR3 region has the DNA TGTGCCAGTAGTAGACAGGGGTTATTAGAGACCCAGTACTTC. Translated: CASSRQGLLETQYF.

Written as DNA, the CDR3 is TGTGCCATCTCCCCCGGGCAGGGGGCTGGCCAAGAGACCCAGTACTTC. It translates to CAISPGQGAGQETQYF. The genes are TRBV24-1 and TRBJ2-5; 8 bases line up with TRBD1. This CDR3 is 16 amino acids long. With 11 bases clipped from V and 1 base from J, the junction kept 14 bases outside the gene matches. Germline V gene sequence: CDR1 KGHDR, CDR2 SFDVKD.

This CDR3 is CASSFSGAYNEQFF. CDR3 nucleotide sequence: TGTGCCAGCAGCTTTAGCGGGGCCTACAATGAGCAGTTCTTC. The rearrangement links TRBV5-5 to TRBJ2-1, with TRBD2 identical over 8 bases. J was trimmed by 2 bases and V by 2 bases; bases with no gene match: 0. This CDR3 is built from 14 residues. Germline V gene lookup returns CDR1 SGHKS and CDR2 YYEKEE (reference sequence). The entire variable domain, with the rest obtained from reference TRBV5-5 and TRBJ2-1, is as follows: DAGVTQSPTHLIKTRGQQVTLRCSPISGHKSVSWYQQVLGQGPQFIFQYYEKEERGRGNFPDRFSARQFPNYSSELNVNALLLGDSALYLCASSFSGAYNEQFFGPGTRLTVL.

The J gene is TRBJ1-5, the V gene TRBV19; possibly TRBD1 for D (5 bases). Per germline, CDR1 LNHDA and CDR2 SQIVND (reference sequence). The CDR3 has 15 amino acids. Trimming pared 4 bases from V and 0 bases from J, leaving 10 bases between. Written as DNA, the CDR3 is TGTGCCAGTAGTAATTCCAGGGATAGCAATCAGCCCCAGCATTTT. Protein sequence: CASSNSRDSNQPQHF.

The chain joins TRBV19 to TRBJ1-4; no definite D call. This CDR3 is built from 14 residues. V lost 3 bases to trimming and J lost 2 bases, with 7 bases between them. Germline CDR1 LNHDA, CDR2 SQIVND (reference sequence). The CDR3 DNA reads TGTGCCAGTAGTATTGGGCCTACTAATGAAAAACTGTTTTTT. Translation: CASSIGPTNEKLFF. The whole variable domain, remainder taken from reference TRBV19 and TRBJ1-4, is DGGITQSPKYLFRKEGQNVTLSCEQNLNHDAMYWYRQDPGQGLRLIYYSQIVNDFQKGDIAEGYSVSREKKESFPLTVTSAQKNPTAFYLCASSIGPTNEKLFFGSGTQLSVL.

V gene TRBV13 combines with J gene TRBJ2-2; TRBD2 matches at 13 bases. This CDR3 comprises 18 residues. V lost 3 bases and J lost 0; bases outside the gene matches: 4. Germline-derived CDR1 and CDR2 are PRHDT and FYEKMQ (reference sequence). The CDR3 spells CASSFGLAGDSNTGELFF. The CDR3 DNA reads TGTGCCAGCAGCTTCGGACTAGCGGGGGACTCGAACACCGGGGAGCTGTTTTTT.

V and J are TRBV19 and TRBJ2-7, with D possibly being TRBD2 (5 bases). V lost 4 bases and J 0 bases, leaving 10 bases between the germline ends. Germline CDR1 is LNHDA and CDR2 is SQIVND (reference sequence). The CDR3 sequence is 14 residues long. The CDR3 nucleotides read TGTGCCAGTAGTACCCGGGATGGCTCCTACGAGCAGTACTTC. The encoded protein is CASSTRDGSYEQYF.

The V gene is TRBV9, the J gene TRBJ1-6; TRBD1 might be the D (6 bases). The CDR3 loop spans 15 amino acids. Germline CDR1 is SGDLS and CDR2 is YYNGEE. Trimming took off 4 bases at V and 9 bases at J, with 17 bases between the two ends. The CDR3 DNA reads TGTGCCAGCAGCTCAGGGGCAGGGCGAGGTTCACCCCTCCACTTT. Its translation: CASSSGAGRGSPLHF. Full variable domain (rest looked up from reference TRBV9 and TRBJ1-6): DSGVTQTPKHLITATGQRVTLRCSPRSGDLSVYWYQQSLDQGLQFLIQYYNGEERAKGNILERFSAQQFPDLHSELNLSSLELGDSALYFCASSSGAGRGSPLHFGNGTRLTVT.

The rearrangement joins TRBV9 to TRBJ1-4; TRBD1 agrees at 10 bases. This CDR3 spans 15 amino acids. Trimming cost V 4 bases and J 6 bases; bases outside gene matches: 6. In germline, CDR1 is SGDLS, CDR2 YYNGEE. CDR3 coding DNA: TGTGCCAGCAGCTCCGTCGGGACAGGGGATGAAAAACTGTTTTTT. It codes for CASSSVGTGDEKLFF.

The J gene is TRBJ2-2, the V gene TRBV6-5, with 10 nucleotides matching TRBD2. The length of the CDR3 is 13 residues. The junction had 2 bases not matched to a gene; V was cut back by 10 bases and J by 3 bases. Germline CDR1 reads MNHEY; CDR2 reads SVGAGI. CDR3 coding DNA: TGTGCCACCGGGACTAGCGACACCGGGGAGCTGTTTTTT. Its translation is CATGTSDTGELFF.

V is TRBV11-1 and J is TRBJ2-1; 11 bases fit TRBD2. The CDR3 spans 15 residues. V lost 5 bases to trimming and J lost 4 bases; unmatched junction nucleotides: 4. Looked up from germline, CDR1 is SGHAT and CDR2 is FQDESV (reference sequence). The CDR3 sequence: CASSVTSGEYNEQFF. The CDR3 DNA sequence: TGTGCCAGCAGCGTGACTAGCGGGGAATACAATGAGCAGTTCTTC.